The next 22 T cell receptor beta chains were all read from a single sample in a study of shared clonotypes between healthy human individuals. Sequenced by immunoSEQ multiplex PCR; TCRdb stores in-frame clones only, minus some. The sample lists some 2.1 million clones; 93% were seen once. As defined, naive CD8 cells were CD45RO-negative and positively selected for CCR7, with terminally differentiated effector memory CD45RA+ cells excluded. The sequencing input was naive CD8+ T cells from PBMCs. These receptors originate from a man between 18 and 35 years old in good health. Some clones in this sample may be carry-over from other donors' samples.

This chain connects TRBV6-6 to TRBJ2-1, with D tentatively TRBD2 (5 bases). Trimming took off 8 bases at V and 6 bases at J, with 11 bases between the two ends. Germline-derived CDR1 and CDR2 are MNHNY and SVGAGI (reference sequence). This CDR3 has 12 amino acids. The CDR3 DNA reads TGTGCCAGCGGGAAACTAGTCAATGAGCAGTTCTTC. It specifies CASGKLVNEQFF.

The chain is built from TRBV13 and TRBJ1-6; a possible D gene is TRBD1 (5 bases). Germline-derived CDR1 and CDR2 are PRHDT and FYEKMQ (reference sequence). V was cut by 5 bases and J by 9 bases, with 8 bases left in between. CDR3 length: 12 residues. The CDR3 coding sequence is TGTGCCAGCAGCATTGGGGGTTCACCCCTCCACTTT. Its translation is CASSIGGSPLHF. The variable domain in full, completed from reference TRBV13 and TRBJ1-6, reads AAGVIQSPRHLIKEKRETATLKCYPIPRHDTVYWYQQGPGQDPQFLISFYEKMQSDKGSIPDRFSAQQFSDYHSELNMSSLELGDSALYFCASSIGGSPLHFGNGTRLTVT.

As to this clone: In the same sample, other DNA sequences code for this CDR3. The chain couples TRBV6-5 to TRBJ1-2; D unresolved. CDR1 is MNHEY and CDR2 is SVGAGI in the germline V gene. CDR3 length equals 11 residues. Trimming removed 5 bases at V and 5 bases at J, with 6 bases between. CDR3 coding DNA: TGTGCCAGCAGTGCGGGGTATGGCTACACCTTC. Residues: CASSAGYGYTF.

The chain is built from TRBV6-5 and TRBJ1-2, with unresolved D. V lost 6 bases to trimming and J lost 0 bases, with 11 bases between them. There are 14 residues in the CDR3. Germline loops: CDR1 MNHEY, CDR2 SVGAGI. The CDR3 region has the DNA TGTGCCAGCAGCGTTGGGCAACCTAACTATGGCTACACCTTC. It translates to CASSVGQPNYGYTF.

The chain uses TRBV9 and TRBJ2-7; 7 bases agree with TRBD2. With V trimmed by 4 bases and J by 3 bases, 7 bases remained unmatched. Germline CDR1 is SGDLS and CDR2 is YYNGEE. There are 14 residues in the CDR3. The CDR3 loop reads CASSREGRDYEQYF. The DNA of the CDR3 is TGTGCCAGCAGCAGGGAGGGGCGAGACTACGAGCAGTACTTC. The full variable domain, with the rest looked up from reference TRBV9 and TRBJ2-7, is DSGVTQTPKHLITATGQRVTLRCSPRSGDLSVYWYQQSLDQGLQFLIQYYNGEERAKGNILERFSAQQFPDLHSELNLSSLELGDSALYFCASSREGRDYEQYFGPGTRLTVT.

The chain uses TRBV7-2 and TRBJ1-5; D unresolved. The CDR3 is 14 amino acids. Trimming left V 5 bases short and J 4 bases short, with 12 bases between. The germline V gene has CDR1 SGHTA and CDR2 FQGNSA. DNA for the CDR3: TGTGCCAGCAGCGTCGCGGGTGGGAATCAGCCCCAGCATTTT. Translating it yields CASSVAGGNQPQHF.

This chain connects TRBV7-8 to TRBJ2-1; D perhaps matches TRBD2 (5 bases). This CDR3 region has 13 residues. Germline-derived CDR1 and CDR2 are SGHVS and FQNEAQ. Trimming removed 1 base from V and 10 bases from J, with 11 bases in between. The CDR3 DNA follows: TGTGCCAGCAGCTTAGATCCGGGGTACGAGCAGTTCTTC. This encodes CASSLDPGYEQFF.

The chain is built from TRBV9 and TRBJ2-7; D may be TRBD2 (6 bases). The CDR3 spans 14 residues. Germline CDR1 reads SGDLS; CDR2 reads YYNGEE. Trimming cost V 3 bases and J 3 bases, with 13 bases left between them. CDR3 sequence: CASSGGRGGYEQYF. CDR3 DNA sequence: TGTGCCAGCAGCGGAGGGCGGGGCGGCTACGAGCAGTACTTC.

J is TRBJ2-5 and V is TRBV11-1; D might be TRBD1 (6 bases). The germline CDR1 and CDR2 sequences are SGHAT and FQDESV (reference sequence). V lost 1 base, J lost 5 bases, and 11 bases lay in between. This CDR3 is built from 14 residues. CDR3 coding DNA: TGTGCCAGCAGCTTAGTCTCCAGGGGTGAGACCCAGTACTTC. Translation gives CASSLVSRGETQYF.

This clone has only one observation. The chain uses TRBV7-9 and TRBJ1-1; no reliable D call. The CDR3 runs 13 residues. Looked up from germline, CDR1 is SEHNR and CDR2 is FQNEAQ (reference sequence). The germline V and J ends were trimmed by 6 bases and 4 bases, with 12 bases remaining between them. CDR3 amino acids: CASSPTRSTEAFF. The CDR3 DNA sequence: TGTGCCAGCAGTCCGACCCGGTCCACTGAAGCTTTCTTT.

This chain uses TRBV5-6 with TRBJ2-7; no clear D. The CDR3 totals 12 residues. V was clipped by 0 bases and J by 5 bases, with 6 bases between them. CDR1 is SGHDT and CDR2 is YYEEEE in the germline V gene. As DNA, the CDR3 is TGTGCCAGCAGCTTGGCTATCCACGAGCAGTACTTC. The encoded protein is CASSLAIHEQYF.

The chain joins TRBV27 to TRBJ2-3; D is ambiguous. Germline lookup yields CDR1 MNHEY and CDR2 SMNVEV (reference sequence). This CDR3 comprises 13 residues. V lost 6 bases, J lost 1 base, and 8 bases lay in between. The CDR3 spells CASRPWGTDTQYF. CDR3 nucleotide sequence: TGTGCCAGCAGGCCCTGGGGCACAGATACGCAGTATTTT.

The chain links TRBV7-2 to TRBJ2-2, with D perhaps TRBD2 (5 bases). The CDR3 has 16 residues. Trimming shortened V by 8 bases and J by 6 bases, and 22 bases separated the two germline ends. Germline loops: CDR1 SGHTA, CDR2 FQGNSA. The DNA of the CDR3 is TGTGCCAGCCCACACCGGACTTCCCCGGTGTCCGGGGAGCTGTTTTTT. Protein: CASPHRTSPVSGELFF.

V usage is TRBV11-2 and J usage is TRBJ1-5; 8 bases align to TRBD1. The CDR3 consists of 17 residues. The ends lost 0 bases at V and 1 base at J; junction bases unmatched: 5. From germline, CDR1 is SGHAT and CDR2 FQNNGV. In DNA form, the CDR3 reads TGTGCCAGCAGCTTAGATGCAAGGACAGGGAGCAATCAGCCCCAGCATTTT. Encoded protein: CASSLDARTGSNQPQHF.

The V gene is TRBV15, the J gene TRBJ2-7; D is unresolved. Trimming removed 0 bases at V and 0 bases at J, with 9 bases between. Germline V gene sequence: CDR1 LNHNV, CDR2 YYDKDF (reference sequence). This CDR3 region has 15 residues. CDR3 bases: TGTGCCACCAGCAGAGACCGGTCGAGCTCCTACGAGCAGTACTTC. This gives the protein CATSRDRSSSYEQYF. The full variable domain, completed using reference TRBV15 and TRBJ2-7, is DAMVIQNPRYQVTQFGKPVTLSCSQTLNHNVMYWYQQKSSQAPKLLFHYYDKDFNNEADTPDNFQSRRPNTSFCFLDIRSPGLGDTAMYLCATSRDRSSSYEQYFGPGTRLTVT.

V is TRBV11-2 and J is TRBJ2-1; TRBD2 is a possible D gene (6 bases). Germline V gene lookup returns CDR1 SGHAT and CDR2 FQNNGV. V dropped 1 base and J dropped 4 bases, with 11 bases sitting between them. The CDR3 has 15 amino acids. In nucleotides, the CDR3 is TGTGCCAGCAGCTTAGTCGAGGCGGGATACAATGAGCAGTTCTTC. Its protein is CASSLVEAGYNEQFF.

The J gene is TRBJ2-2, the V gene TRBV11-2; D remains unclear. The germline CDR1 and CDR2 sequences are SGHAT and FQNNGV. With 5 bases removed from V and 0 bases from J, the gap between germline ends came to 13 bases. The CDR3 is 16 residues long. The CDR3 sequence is CASSPLRAANTGELFF. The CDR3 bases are TGTGCCAGCAGCCCACTTAGGGCCGCGAACACCGGGGAGCTGTTTTTT.

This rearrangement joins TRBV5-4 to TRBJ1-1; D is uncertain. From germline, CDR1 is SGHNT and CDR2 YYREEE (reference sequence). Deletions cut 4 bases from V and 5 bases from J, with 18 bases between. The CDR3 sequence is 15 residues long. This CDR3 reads CASSPPRSRGTEAFF. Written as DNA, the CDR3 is TGTGCCAGCAGCCCCCCCAGGAGTCGTGGAACTGAAGCTTTCTTT.

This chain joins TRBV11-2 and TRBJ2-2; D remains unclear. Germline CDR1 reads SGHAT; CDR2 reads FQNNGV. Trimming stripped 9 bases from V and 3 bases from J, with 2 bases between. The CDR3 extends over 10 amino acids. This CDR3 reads CARDTGELFF. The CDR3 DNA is TGTGCCAGAGACACCGGGGAGCTGTTTTTT. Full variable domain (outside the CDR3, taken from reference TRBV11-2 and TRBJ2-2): EAGVAQSPRYKIIEKRQSVAFWCNPISGHATLYWYQQILGQGPKLLIQFQNNGVVDDSQLPKDRFSAERLKGVDSTLKIQPAKLEDSAVYLCARDTGELFFGEGSRLTVL.

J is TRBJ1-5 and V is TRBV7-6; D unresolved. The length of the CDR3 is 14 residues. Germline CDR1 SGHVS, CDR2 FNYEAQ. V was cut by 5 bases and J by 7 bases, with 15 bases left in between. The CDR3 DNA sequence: TGTGCCAGCAGCCCGGAGTCTACAGTGCAGCCCCAGCATTTT. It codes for CASSPESTVQPQHF.

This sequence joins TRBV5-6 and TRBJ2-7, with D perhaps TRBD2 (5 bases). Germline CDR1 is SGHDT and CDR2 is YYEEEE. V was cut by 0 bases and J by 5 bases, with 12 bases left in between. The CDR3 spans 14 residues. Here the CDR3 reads CASSLVSGIHEQYF. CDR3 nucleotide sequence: TGTGCCAGCAGCTTGGTGTCGGGGATCCACGAGCAGTACTTC.

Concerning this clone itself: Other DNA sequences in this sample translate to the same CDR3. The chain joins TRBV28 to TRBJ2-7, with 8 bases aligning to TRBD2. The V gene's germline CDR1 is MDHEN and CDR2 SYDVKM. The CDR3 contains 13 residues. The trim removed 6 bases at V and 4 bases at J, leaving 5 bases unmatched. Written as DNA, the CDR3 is TGTGCCAGCAGCCCCGGGAGGGCTTACGAGCAGTACTTC. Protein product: CASSPGRAYEQYF.